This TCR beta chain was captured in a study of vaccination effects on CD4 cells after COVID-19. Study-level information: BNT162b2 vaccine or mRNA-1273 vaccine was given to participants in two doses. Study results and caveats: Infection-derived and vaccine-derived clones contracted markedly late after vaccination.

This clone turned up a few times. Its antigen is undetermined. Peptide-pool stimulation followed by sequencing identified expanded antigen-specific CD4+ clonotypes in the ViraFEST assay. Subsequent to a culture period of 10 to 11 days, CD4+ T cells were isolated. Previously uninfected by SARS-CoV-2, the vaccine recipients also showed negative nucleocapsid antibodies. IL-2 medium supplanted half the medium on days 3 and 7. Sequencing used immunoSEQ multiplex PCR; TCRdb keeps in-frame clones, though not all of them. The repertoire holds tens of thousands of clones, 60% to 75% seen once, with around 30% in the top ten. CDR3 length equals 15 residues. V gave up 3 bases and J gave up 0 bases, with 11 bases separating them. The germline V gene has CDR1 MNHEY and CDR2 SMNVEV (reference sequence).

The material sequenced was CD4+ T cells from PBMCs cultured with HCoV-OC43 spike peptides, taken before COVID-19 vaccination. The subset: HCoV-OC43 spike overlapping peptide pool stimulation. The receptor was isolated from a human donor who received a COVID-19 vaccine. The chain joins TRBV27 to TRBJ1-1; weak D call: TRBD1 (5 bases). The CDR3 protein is CASSLGQDMNTEAFF. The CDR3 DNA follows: TGTGCCAGCAGTTTGGGGCAAGACATGAACACTGAAGCTTTCTTT.